This T cell receptor (beta chain) is from a study of naive and memory T cell subsets. General study points: In naive cells, over 90% of TCR sequences were seen only once. Gini index rose across naive, CM, EM and EMRA in CD4 and CD8. Naive repertoires, especially CD8, held a few larger clonotypes, possibly memory cells re-expressing CD45RA.

The beta constant-region primer was an equimolar mix of two oligonucleotides covering TRBC1 and TRBC2. Ligated cDNA was amplified by four rounds of PCR with nested alpha and beta constant-region primers and SP2. TCRdb fed the UMI-ligation and nested PCR reads into MiXCR, producing one record per CDR3 protein. The table has roughly 83,000 distinct CDR3 sequences, 11% seen once. This clonotype was detected a few times. What it binds is unknown. The CDR3 is 11 residues long. With 6 bases removed from V and 4 bases from J, the gap between germline ends came to 8 bases. Germline V gives CDR1 DFQATT, CDR2 SNEGSKA (reference sequence). CD4+ T cell IFNgamma after overnight CMV lysate exposure gave donor CMV status.

The origin of this receptor is a human donor in good health. The chain couples TRBV20-1 to TRBJ2-3; TRBD2 might be the D (6 bases). Sample: naive CD4+ T cells from blood. The CDR3 DNA sequence: TGCAGTGCGGGACTTGCAGATACGCAGTATTTT. Its protein is CSAGLADTQYF.